Listed below are T cell receptor beta chains from one sample, sequenced in a study of early T cells in non-severe SARS-CoV-2 infection. TCRdb itself ran the 5' RACE reads through MiXCR, one entry per CDR3 protein. The data show 38,000 or so distinct CDR3 sequences, roughly 4.5% seen once. What was sequenced was whole blood. The receptors were gathered from an adult who was a healthcare worker with PCR-confirmed SARS-CoV-2 infection or an uninfected control (not recorded which). Each CDR3 is given with its conserved first and last residue. D genes are given only for firm matches. Where a row states a size, it is once, few, many or the class of an expanded clone; other rows omit it.

D	V	size	J	CDR3	DNA
TRBD1	TRBV7-9	many	TRBJ1-1	CASSPWTGKNTEAFF	TGTGCCAGCAGCCCTTGGACAGGGAAGAACACTGAAGCTTTCTTT
NA	TRBV29-1	few	TRBJ1-1	CSVGAMNTEAFF	TGCAGCGTTGGGGCCATGAACACTGAAGCTTTCTTT
TRBD2	TRBV20-1	many	TRBJ2-2	CSASRNSGDLNTGELFF	TGCAGTGCTAGTAGGAATAGCGGGGATTTGAACACCGGGGAGCTGTTTTTT
NA	TRBV30	many	TRBJ1-5	CAWSAIDSNQPQHF	TGTGCCTGGAGTGCAATAGACAGCAATCAGCCCCAGCATTTT
NA	TRBV13	few	TRBJ1-1	CASSLQDWGMNTEAFF	TGTGCCAGCAGCTTACAGGATTGGGGGATGAACACTGAAGCTTTCTTT
NA	TRBV11-2	many	TRBJ2-1	CASSLTDPGHRIGEQFF	TGTGCCAGCAGCTTAACTGATCCGGGTCACCGCATCGGTGAGCAGTTCTTC
NA	TRBV12-3/TRBV12-4	many	TRBJ2-3	CASSFRGNQDTQYF	TGTGCCAGCAGTTTTAGAGGCAACCAAGATACGCAGTATTTT
NA	TRBV4-1	many	TRBJ2-7	CASSQGGYEQYF	TGCGCCAGCAGCCAGGGGGGCTACGAGCAGTACTTC
NA	TRBV12-3/TRBV12-4	NA	TRBJ1-6	CASSSRNASPLHF	TGTGCCAGCAGTTCCCGTAACGCTTCACCCCTCCACTTT
NA	TRBV6-5	many	TRBJ2-6	CASRSPQGLSSGANVLTF	TGTGCCAGCAGATCCCCCCAGGGGCTAAGCTCTGGGGCCAACGTCCTGACTTTC
NA	TRBV12-3/TRBV12-4	many	TRBJ2-3	CASSSKPLTDTQYF	TGTGCCAGCAGTTCAAAGCCGCTCACAGATACGCAGTATTTT
NA	TRBV9	many	TRBJ2-3	CASSSGGITSTDTQYF	TGTGCCAGCAGCTCTGGAGGCATTACTAGCACAGATACGCAGTATTTT
NA	TRBV5-8	many	TRBJ2-5	CASKWWSQETQYF	TGTGCCAGCAAGTGGTGGTCACAAGAGACCCAGTACTTC
TRBD2	TRBV30	many	TRBJ2-7	CAASGTNSYEQYF	TGTGCCGCCTCCGGGACTAACTCCTACGAGCAGTACTTC
NA	TRBV25-1	many	TRBJ2-5	CASRGTPQETQYF	TGTGCCAGCAGGGGGACACCTCAAGAGACCCAGTACTTC
TRBD2	TRBV11-2	many	TRBJ2-5	CASSPTVAGGYETQYF	TGTGCCAGCAGCCCTACGGTAGCGGGGGGTTACGAGACCCAGTACTTC
NA	TRBV11-2	many	TRBJ1-1	CASSLTENTEAFF	TGTGCCAGCAGCTTAACCGAGAACACTGAAGCTTTCTTT
TRBD1	TRBV4-1	NA	TRBJ1-2	CASSYRGSNYGYTF	TGCGCCAGCAGTTACAGGGGGAGTAACTATGGCTACACCTTC
NA	TRBV4-1	many	TRBJ2-2	CASSQSNGGLAGELFF	TGCGCCAGCAGCCAATCAAACGGGGGTTTGGCCGGGGAGCTGTTTTTT
NA	TRBV12-3/TRBV12-4	many	TRBJ2-1	CAHWVGEQFF	TGTGCCCATTGGGTTGGAGAGCAGTTCTTC
NA	TRBV15	few	TRBJ2-1	CATSRDGNEQFF	TGTGCCACCAGCAGAGATGGCAATGAGCAGTTCTTC
NA	TRBV6-2/TRBV6-3	many	TRBJ1-1	CASSYTLGGAAFF	TGTGCCAGCAGTTACACTCTCGGTGGCGCAGCTTTCTTT
TRBD2	TRBV12-3/TRBV12-4	NA	TRBJ2-1	CASRLAGGIDEQFF	TGTGCCAGCAGGCTAGCGGGAGGGATCGATGAGCAGTTCTTC
TRBD2	TRBV7-7	few	TRBJ2-5	CASSFLAGWQETQYF	TGTGCCAGCAGCTTCTTAGCGGGCTGGCAAGAGACCCAGTACTTC
TRBD2	TRBV20-1	many	TRBJ2-5	CSALGASGGQETQYF	TGCAGTGCCCTAGGGGCTAGCGGGGGCCAAGAGACCCAGTACTTC
TRBD1	TRBV5-4	many	TRBJ1-2	CASSLGPGQGVHGYTF	TGTGCCAGCAGCTTGGGGCCGGGACAGGGGGTACATGGCTACACCTTC
TRBD1	TRBV11-3	NA	TRBJ2-2	CASSLDDGTGHTGELFF	TGTGCCAGCAGCTTAGATGATGGGACAGGGCACACCGGGGAGCTGTTTTTT
NA	TRBV20-1	many	TRBJ2-3	CSASPPGHTDTQYF	TGCAGTGCTAGCCCCCCGGGCCACACAGATACGCAGTATTTT
TRBD2	TRBV27	many	TRBJ2-1	CASSFRGGVEQFF	TGTGCCAGCAGTTTCCGGGGGGGCGTTGAGCAGTTCTTC
NA	TRBV9	NA	TRBJ2-3	CASSVEVMGPGPDTQYF	TGTGCCAGCAGCGTAGAAGTTATGGGTCCGGGCCCAGATACGCAGTATTTT
TRBD1	TRBV3-1	many	TRBJ1-6	CASSQDYGQGSSPLHF	TGTGCCAGCAGCCAAGATTACGGACAGGGAAGCTCACCCCTCCACTTT